A single sample gave rise to the 9 T cell receptor beta chains below, sequenced in a study of beta chain features in type 1 diabetes. As every portion of the isolated RNA was reverse transcribed, the sequencing read expressed TCRB transcripts. Repertoires were generated with immunoSEQ multiplex PCR, while TCRdb's copy carries only in-frame clones and drops some. The sample records approximately 40,000 clones, approximately 53% being singletons. Sequencing input: stem cell memory CD4+ T cells from blood. The source of these receptors is a woman in her twenties or thirties in good health.

This clone was counted a few times. V and J are TRBV7-9 and TRBJ2-5, with D perhaps TRBD1 (5 bases). Judging by the DNA end, TRBJ2-7 fits better; the J call may be wrong. Germline V gives CDR1 SEHNR, CDR2 FQNEAQ (reference sequence). The CDR3 covers 14 residues. The CDR3 coding sequence is TGTGCCAGCAGCTTAGGGGGCGACTCCTACGAGCAGTACTTC. Its protein is CASSLGGDSYEQYF.

The chain carries TRBV5-8 and TRBJ2-3; 10 bases line up with TRBD2. V was clipped by 4 bases and J by 2 bases; unmatched bases: 10. The CDR3 has 17 residues. Germline V gene lookup returns CDR1 SGHTS and CDR2 YDEGEE. DNA for the CDR3: TGTGCCAGCAGCGCATGGACTAGCGGTCTAGTCACAGATACGCAGTATTTT. This codes for CASSAWTSGLVTDTQYF.

For this clone: This same CDR3 is encoded by further DNA sequences in the sample. The CDR3 loop reads CATLMRAGMNTEAFF. The CDR3, as DNA: TGTGCCACCCTCATGAGAGCAGGGATGAACACTGAAGCTTTCTTT. The V and J genes are TRBV28 and TRBJ1-1; maybe TRBD1 (5 bases). CDR3 size: 15 residues. Germline values: CDR1 MDHEN, CDR2 SYDVKM. Trimming took off 10 bases at V and 0 bases at J, with 18 bases between the two ends.

In this sample, this clone turned up a few times. The chain links TRBV5-6 to TRBJ2-7; D is unresolved. The CDR3 spans 14 residues. Germline lookup yields CDR1 SGHDT and CDR2 YYEEEE. Trimming left V 1 base short and J 0 bases short, with 8 bases between. Written as DNA, the CDR3 is TGTGCCAGCAGCTTGTTCGCCAGCTCCTACGAGCAGTACTTC. Translating gives CASSLFASSYEQYF.

The chain couples TRBV15 to TRBJ2-2, with D tentatively TRBD2 (5 bases). Germline V CDR1 and CDR2: LNHNV, YYDKDF (reference sequence). This CDR3 region has 15 residues. V shed 3 bases and J shed 5 bases, with 13 bases lying between them. This CDR3 is CATSSLRTRTGELFF. DNA for the CDR3: TGTGCCACCAGCAGCTTAAGGACTCGAACCGGGGAGCTGTTTTTT.

This chain connects TRBV7-6 to TRBJ2-1; TRBD2 agrees at 12 bases. This CDR3 has 18 residues. The ends lost 4 bases at V and 0 bases at J; junction bases unmatched: 7. Germline V gene lookup returns CDR1 SGHVS and CDR2 FNYEAQ. The CDR3 reads CASSSGTSGWSSYNEQFF. DNA of the CDR3: TGTGCCAGCAGCTCCGGGACTAGCGGGTGGAGCTCCTACAATGAGCAGTTCTTC.

The J gene is TRBJ2-5, the V gene TRBV4-2; 12 bases are a match to TRBD1. In germline, CDR1 is LGHNA, CDR2 YNFKEQ. Trimming at V came to 3 bases and at J to 3 bases, leaving 29 bases not matched to a gene. There are 24 residues in the CDR3. CDR3 protein: CASSHPTTRGDRGRPGTSEETQYF. The CDR3 DNA is TGTGCCAGCAGCCATCCCACCACAAGGGGGGACAGGGGGCGCCCCGGAACTAGCGAAGAGACCCAGTACTTC.

This clone has a handful of counts. CDR3 sequence: CASSLRGEETQYF. The CDR3 bases are TGTGCCAGCAGCTTAAGGGGCGAAGAGACCCAGTACTTC. The chain combines TRBV5-4 with TRBJ2-5, with D maybe TRBD1 (5 bases). Trimming removed 2 bases from V and 3 bases from J, with 8 bases in between. CDR3 size: 13 residues. The germline gives CDR1 SGHNT, CDR2 YYREEE (reference sequence).

This clone turned up a few times. The rearrangement joins TRBV28 to TRBJ1-1; TRBD1 matches 9 bases. From germline, CDR1 is MDHEN and CDR2 SYDVKM. The CDR3 runs 15 residues. V shed 3 bases and J 6 bases; nucleotides not matched to a gene: 8. The CDR3 sequence: CASSFVGQGSPEAFF. As DNA, the CDR3 is TGTGCCAGCAGTTTTGTGGGACAGGGTAGCCCTGAAGCTTTCTTT.